The TCR beta chain described here comes from a study of shared clonotypes between healthy human individuals. The overall study: Each donor's CD4 naive and CD4 memory cells filled three plates apiece, CD8 naive two, and CD8 memory one.

It was CD45RO-negative cells, positively selected for CCR7, that made up naive CD8 cells, with terminally differentiated effector memory CD45RA+ cells excluded. Regarding this clone: Its target is unknown.

Whole-study findings and limits: Some naive CD4 clonotypes, around 5%, turned up in common across four donors. For sorted subsets, rarefaction showed incomplete sequencing despite large depth.

The assay was run at deep level. Profiling relied on immunoSEQ multiplex PCR, and the TCRdb table lists in-frame clones only, not all of them. The sample includes some 800,000 clones, over 90% of them seen just once. Per the germline V gene, CDR1 is LNHNV and CDR2 is YYDKDF (reference sequence). The CDR3 contains 16 residues. V lost 8 bases, J lost 5 bases, and 8 bases stayed unmatched. The source is a man aged 25 to 40 in good health. The chain is built from TRBV15 and TRBJ2-1, with 14 positions matching TRBD2. The specimen sequenced was naive CD8+ T cells sorted from blood. CDR3 loop: CATHSGTSGSDNEQFF. The DNA for the CDR3 is TGTGCCACCCACTCCGGGACTAGCGGGAGCGACAATGAGCAGTTCTTC.